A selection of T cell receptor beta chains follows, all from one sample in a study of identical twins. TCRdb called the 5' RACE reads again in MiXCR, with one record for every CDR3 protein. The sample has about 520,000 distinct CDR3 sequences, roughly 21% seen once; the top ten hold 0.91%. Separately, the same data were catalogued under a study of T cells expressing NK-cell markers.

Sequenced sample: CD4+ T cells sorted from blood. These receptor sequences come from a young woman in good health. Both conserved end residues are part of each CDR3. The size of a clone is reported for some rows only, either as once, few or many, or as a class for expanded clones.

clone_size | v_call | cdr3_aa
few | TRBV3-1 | CASSQDRAAGIETQYF
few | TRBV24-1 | CATSATTGGFSYNEQFF
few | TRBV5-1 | CASSLNFLATDTQYF
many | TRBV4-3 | CASSQDFTAYEQFF
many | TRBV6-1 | CASRTGGVDTQYF
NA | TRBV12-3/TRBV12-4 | CASRRNRETQYF
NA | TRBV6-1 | CASSPRQGNQPQHF
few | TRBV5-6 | CASCFGTAGPSPLHF
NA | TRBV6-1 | CASTLGLAYEQYF
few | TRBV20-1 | CSAGRTSGRDGEQFF
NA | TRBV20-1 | CSSKGRGNTDTQYF
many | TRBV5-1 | CASSLVPGQETQYF
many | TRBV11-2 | CASENIDGHQETQYF
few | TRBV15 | CATSREFYTYNEQFF
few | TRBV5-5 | CASSITTYEQYF
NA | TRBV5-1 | CASRGPQLNEKLFF
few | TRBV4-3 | CASSQDGGGRTYEQYF
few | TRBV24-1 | CATSDAGTGGGTQYF
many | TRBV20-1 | CSASPHQMNTEAFF
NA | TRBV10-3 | CAIKGWPGRDNEQFF
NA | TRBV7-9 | CASSQPGQGSYEQYF
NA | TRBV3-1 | CASSQVWGALLSYEQYF
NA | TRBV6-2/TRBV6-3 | CASSTPRGRYGYTF
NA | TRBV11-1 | CASSLYTGPELSSNQPQHF
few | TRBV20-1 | CSASRLPGEQFF
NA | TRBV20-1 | CSARGTGLGGANVLTF
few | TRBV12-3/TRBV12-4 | CASSSGQENSPLHF
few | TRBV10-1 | CASSDSGNPYEQYF
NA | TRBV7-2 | CASSFFWVATGELFF
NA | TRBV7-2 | CASTHLPGTSGSYEQYF
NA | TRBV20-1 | CSATLSSYEQYF
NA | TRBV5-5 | CASSQGAGLAEETQYF
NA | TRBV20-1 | CSARVLAGGGETQYF
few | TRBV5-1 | CAILYHRKETQYF
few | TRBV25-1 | CASRLHTGELFF
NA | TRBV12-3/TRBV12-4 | CASSLKVESPLHF
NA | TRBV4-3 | CASSGTGWTDTQYF
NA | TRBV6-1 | CASRLTGPNTEAFF